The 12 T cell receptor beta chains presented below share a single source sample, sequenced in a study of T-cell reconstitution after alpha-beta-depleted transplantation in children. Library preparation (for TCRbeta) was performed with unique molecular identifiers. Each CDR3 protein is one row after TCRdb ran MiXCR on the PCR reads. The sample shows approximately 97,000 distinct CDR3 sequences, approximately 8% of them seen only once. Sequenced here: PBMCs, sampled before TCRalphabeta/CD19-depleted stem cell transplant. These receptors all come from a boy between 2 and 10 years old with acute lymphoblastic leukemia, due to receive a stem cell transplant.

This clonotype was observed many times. The chain's CDR3 is CASSSQGWQRGTYEQYF. The CDR3 DNA sequence: TGCGCCAGCAGCTCCCAGGGTTGGCAGCGGGGCACCTACGAGCAGTACTTC. The chain recombines TRBV5-1 with TRBJ2-7; 7 bases agree with TRBD2. The J segment lost 2 bases and the V segment lost 3 bases, leaving 14 bases of the junction unmatched. In germline, CDR1 is SGHRS, CDR2 YFSETQ. The CDR3 spans 17 residues.

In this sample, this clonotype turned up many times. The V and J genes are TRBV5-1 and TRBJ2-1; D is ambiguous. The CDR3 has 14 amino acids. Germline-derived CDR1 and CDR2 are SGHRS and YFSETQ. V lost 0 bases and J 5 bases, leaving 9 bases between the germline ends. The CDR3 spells CASSLAAKDNEQFF. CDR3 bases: TGCGCCAGCAGCTTGGCCGCCAAAGACAATGAGCAGTTCTTC. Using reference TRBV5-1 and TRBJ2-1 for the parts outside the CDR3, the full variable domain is KAGVTQTPRYLIKTRGQQVTLSCSPISGHRSVSWYQQTPGQGLQFLFEYFSETQRNKGNFPGRFSGRQFSNSRSEMNVSTLELGDSALYLCASSLAAKDNEQFFGPGTRLTVL.

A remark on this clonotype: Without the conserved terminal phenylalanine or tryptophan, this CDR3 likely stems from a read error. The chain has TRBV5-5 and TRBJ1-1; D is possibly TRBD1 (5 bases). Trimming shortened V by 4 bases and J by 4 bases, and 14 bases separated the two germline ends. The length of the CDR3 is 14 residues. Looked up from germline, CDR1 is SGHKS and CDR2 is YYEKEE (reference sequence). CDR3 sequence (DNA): TGTGCCAGCAGCCCCTACGGGGGTGGCACTGAAGCTTTCTGT. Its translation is CASSPYGGGTEAFC.

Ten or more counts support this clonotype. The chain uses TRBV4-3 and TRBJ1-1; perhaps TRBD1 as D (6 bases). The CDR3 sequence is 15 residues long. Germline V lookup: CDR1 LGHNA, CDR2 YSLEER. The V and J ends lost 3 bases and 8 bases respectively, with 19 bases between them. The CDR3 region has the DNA TGCGCCAGCAGCCAGACCGAGGTTTCGGGGGCGGAAGCTTTCTTT. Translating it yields CASSQTEVSGAEAFF.

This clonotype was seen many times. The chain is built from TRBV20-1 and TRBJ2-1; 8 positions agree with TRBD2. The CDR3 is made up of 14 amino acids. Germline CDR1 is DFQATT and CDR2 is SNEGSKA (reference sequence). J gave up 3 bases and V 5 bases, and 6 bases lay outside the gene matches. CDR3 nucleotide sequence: TGCAGTGCTGTACGGGGGGGGTTCTACAATGAGCAGTTCTTC. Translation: CSAVRGGFYNEQFF.

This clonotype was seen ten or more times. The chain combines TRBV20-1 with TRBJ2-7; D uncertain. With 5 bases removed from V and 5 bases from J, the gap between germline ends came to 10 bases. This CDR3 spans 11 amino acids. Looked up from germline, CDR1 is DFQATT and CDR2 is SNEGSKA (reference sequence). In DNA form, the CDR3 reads TGCAGTGCTCATCCCAAGGACGAGCAGTACTTC. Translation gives CSAHPKDEQYF.

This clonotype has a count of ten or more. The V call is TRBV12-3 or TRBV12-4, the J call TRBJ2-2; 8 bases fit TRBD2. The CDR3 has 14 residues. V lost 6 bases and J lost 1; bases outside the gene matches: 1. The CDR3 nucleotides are TGTGCCAGCAGAGCGGGGGAGAACACCGGGGAGCTGTTTTTT. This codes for CASRAGENTGELFF.

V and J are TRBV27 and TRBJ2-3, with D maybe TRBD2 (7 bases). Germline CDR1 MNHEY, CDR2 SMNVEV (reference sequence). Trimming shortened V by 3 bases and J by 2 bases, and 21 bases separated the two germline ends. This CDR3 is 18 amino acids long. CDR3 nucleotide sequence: TGTGCCAGCAGTTTGACGGGGGGCGCTAACAAATTCACAGATACGCAGTATTTT. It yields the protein CASSLTGGANKFTDTQYF.

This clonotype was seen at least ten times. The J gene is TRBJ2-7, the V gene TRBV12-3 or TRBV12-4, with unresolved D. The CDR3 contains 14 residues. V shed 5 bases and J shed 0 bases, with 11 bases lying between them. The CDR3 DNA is TGTGCCAGCAGTCGCTCTGGGTTCTCCTACGAGCAGTACTTC. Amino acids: CASSRSGFSYEQYF.

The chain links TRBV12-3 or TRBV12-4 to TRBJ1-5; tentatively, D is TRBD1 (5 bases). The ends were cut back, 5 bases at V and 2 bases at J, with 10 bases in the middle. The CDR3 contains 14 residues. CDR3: CASSHSGGNQPQHF. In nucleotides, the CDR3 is TGTGCCAGCAGTCACTCGGGGGGCAATCAGCCCCAGCATTTT.

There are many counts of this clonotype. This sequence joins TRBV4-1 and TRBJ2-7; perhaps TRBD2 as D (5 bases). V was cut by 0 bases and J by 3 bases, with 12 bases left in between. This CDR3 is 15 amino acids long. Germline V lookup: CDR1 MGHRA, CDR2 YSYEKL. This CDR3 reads CASSQDQFGDYEQYF. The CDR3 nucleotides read TGCGCCAGCAGCCAAGACCAGTTCGGGGACTACGAGCAGTACTTC.

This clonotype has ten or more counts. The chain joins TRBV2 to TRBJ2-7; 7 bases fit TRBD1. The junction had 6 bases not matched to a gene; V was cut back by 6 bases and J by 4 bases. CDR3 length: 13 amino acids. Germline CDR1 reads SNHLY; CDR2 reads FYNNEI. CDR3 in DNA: TGTGCCAGCAGGGAGACAGGGCCTTACGAGCAGTACTTC. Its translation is CASRETGPYEQYF.